One and the same sample provided the 16 T cell receptor beta chains below, sequenced in a study of blood T cell repertoires in COVID-19. TCRdb's table, derived via immunoSEQ multiplex PCR, lists solely in-frame clones and lacks some. The sample has approximately 140,000 clones; 65% to 80% are singletons. The sample taken for sequencing was peripheral blood. Receptor source: a man aged 55 to 70 with acute or convalescent COVID-19.

This chain uses TRBV5-1 with TRBJ2-1, with D perhaps matching TRBD2 (5 bases). CDR1 and CDR2 from the germline V gene are SGHRS and YFSETQ. Trimming stripped 0 bases from V and 8 bases from J, with 12 bases between. The CDR3 contains 14 residues. Here the CDR3 reads CASSLAGGTHEQFF. In DNA form, the CDR3 reads TGCGCCAGCAGCTTGGCCGGAGGAACCCATGAGCAGTTCTTC.

The chain couples TRBV2 to TRBJ2-2; 8 nucleotides line up with TRBD2. The CDR3 is 14 amino acids. Unmatched junction bases numbered 2, after V lost 3 bases and J lost 5 bases. From germline, CDR1 is SNHLY and CDR2 FYNNEI. CDR3 region: CASSEGLVTGELFF. The CDR3 DNA reads as TGTGCCAGCAGTGAGGGACTAGTAACCGGGGAGCTGTTTTTT.

As DNA, the CDR3 is TGTGCCAGCAGTTTATTCCCGACAGGCGCAGAGACCCAGTACTTC. Its translation: CASSLFPTGAETQYF. This chain connects TRBV27 to TRBJ2-5; perhaps TRBD1 as D (6 bases). There are 15 residues in the CDR3. V gave up 1 base and J gave up 4 bases, with 13 bases separating them. Germline CDR1 MNHEY, CDR2 SMNVEV (reference sequence).

This clone showed up just once. This chain joins TRBV6-2 or TRBV6-3 and TRBJ2-4; unclear D gene. The V end was cut by 2 bases, the J end by 6 bases, with 5 bases between. CDR1 is MNHEY, CDR2 SVGEGT, per germline. The CDR3 is 12 amino acids. CDR3 amino acids: CASSYAVNIQYF. The CDR3 DNA sequence: TGTGCCAGCAGTTACGCAGTAAACATTCAGTACTTC.

The gene calls are TRBV10-2 and TRBJ1-5, with D unclear. The V gene's germline CDR1 is WSHSY and CDR2 SAAADI. The CDR3 is 13 amino acids. V was shortened by 9 bases and J by 3 bases, with 12 bases between the two germline ends. This chain's CDR3 is CASMEGVNQPQHF. DNA of the CDR3: TGCGCCAGTATGGAGGGTGTCAATCAGCCCCAGCATTTT.

V gene TRBV5-4 combines with J gene TRBJ2-2, with 8 positions matching TRBD1. Per germline, CDR1 SGHNT and CDR2 YYREEE (reference sequence). This CDR3 is 14 amino acids long. Trimming at V came to 2 bases and at J to 5 bases, leaving 2 bases not matched to a gene. CDR3 in amino acids: CASSLQGGTGELFF. As DNA, the CDR3 is TGTGCCAGCAGCTTACAGGGGGGAACCGGGGAGCTGTTTTTT.

This clone was seen a few times. The chain combines TRBV20-1 with TRBJ2-3; D not resolved. CDR1 is DFQATT and CDR2 is SNEGSKA in the germline V gene (reference sequence). V lost 6 bases and J lost 6, with 10 bases in between. CDR3 size: 11 residues. CDR3 DNA: TGCAGTGCCAGACCCGGTGATACGCAGTATTTT. This codes for CSARPGDTQYF.

The V and J genes are TRBV28 and TRBJ1-5; no definite D call. V was clipped by 8 bases and J by 6 bases, with 11 bases between them. CDR1 and CDR2 from the germline V gene are MDHEN and SYDVKM. CDR3 length: 12 residues. The CDR3 loop reads CASWEGSQPQHF. DNA for the CDR3: TGTGCCAGCTGGGAGGGATCTCAGCCCCAGCATTTT.

V is TRBV30 and J is TRBJ2-1; 12 positions match TRBD2. The CDR3 totals 15 residues. In germline, CDR1 is GTSNPN, CDR2 SVGIG (reference sequence). J gave up 6 bases and V 2 bases, and 5 bases lay outside the gene matches. CDR3 bases: TGTGCCTGGAGTAAGACTAGCGGGAGCGCCAATGAGCAGTTCTTC. Protein: CAWSKTSGSANEQFF.

This clone turned up a few times. The J gene is TRBJ1-3, the V gene TRBV6-6; D ambiguous. Germline assignment: CDR1 MNHNY and CDR2 SVGAGI (reference sequence). The V and J ends lost 2 bases and 0 bases respectively, with 5 bases between them. This CDR3 has 14 residues. CDR3 coding DNA: TGTGCCAGCAGTTACCCGAGCTCTGGAAACACCATATATTTT. Translation: CASSYPSSGNTIYF.

This clone showed up just a few times. The chain uses TRBV18 and TRBJ2-3; TRBD2 might be the D (5 bases). Germline V gives CDR1 KGHSH, CDR2 LQKENI. This CDR3 spans 14 amino acids. Trimming removed 4 bases from V and 1 base from J, with 9 bases in between. In nucleotides, the CDR3 is TGTGCCAGCTCACTCGGACTGGGCACAGATACGCAGTATTTT. It specifies CASSLGLGTDTQYF.

The rearrangement uses TRBV4-3 and TRBJ2-1; D gene uncertain. This CDR3 is built from 14 residues. Germline lookup yields CDR1 LGHNA and CDR2 YSLEER. V was clipped by 1 base and J by 1 base, with 5 bases between them. The CDR3 reads CASSQAGSYNEQFF. Written as DNA, the CDR3 is TGCGCCAGCAGCCAAGCGGGTTCCTACAATGAGCAGTTCTTC.

The rearrangement uses TRBV3-1 (or the pseudogene TRBV3-2) and TRBJ2-1, with TRBD2 matching over 14 bases. CDR3 length equals 16 residues. Per the germline V gene, CDR1 is LGHDT and CDR2 is YNNKEL (reference sequence). With 4 bases clipped from V and 4 bases from J, the junction kept 3 bases outside the gene matches. The CDR3 region is CASSRGLAGGYNEQFF. The CDR3 DNA reads TGTGCCAGCAGCCGTGGACTAGCGGGAGGATACAATGAGCAGTTCTTC.

This chain joins TRBV9 and TRBJ1-3; D perhaps matches TRBD1 (5 bases). Between the trimmed V and J ends, which lost 3 bases and 0 bases, there was a span of 10 bases. Germline V gene data show CDR1 as SGDLS and CDR2 as YYNGEE. The CDR3 is made up of 15 amino acids. CDR3 DNA: TGTGCCAGCAGCGAACAGGATAGCTCTGGAAACACCATATATTTT. Translating gives CASSEQDSSGNTIYF. Full variable domain (outside the CDR3, taken from reference TRBV9 and TRBJ1-3): DSGVTQTPKHLITATGQRVTLRCSPRSGDLSVYWYQQSLDQGLQFLIQYYNGEERAKGNILERFSAQQFPDLHSELNLSSLELGDSALYFCASSEQDSSGNTIYFGEGSWLTVV.

The CDR3 reads CASSRETGALYEQYF. DNA for the CDR3: TGTGCCAGCTCACGAGAGACAGGGGCCTTGTACGAGCAGTACTTC. The rearrangement uses TRBV18 and TRBJ2-7; 8 bases are shared with TRBD1. V shed 4 bases, J shed 4 bases, and the junction held 9 bases outside the gene matches. Germline V gene lookup returns CDR1 KGHSH and CDR2 LQKENI. The CDR3 has 15 residues.

The rearrangement uses TRBV27 and TRBJ2-1; 12 bases align to TRBD2. CDR3 length equals 15 residues. Per the germline V gene, CDR1 is MNHEY and CDR2 is SMNVEV (reference sequence). Trimming took 10 bases from V and 2 from J; bases not matched to a gene: 6. The CDR3 nucleotides read TGTGCCACCCTAGCGGGAGGGCAAACCTACAATGAGCAGTTCTTC. Encoded protein: CATLAGGQTYNEQFF.